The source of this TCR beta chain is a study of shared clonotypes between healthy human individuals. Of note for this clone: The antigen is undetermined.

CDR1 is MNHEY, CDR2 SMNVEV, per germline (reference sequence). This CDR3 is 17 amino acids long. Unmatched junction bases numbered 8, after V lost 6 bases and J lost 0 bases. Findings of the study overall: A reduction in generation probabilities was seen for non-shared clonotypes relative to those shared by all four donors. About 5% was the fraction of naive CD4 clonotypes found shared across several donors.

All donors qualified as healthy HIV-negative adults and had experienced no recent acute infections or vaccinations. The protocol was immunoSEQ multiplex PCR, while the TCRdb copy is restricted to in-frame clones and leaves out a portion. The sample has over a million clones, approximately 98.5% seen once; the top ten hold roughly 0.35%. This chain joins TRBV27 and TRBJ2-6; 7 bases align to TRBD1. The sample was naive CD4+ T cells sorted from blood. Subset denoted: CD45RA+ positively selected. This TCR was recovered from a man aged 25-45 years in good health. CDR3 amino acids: CASREDRTFSGANVLTF. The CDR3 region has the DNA TGTGCCAGCAGAGAGGACAGGACTTTCTCTGGGGCCAACGTCCTGACTTTC.